This T cell receptor beta chain comes out of a study of cytomegalovirus exposure and HLA in healthy donors. General study points: Accurate prediction of most subjects' HLA-A and HLA-B alleles from TCR beta sequences was reported.

A remark on this clone: Its matching antigen is unknown.

The primer mix had 60 Vbeta and 13 Jbeta primers. Libraries were prepared by immunoSEQ multiplex PCR; TCRdb keeps only in-frame clonotypes and omits some of them. This sample has approximately 75,000 clones, with about 78% found just once. V lost 2 bases, J lost 0 bases, and 4 bases lay in between. The germline V gene has CDR1 ENHRY and CDR2 SYGVKD. CDR3 length: 13 residues. The sequenced sample was PBMCs. The chain couples TRBV10-3 to TRBJ1-1; D unclear. This TCR was sampled from a male donor in good health and CMV-seronegative. CDR3 in amino acids: CAISEILNTEAFF. The CDR3 nucleotides read TGTGCCATCAGTGAGATCTTGAACACTGAAGCTTTCTTT.